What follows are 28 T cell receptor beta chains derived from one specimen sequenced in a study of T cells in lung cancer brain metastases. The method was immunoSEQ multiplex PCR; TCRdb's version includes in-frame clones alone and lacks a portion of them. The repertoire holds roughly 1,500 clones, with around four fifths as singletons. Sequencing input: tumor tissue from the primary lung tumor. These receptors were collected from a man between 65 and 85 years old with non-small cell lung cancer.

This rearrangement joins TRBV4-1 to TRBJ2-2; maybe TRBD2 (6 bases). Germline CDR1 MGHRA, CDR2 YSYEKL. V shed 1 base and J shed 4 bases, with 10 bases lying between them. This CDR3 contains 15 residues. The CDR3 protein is CASSQAGDSTGELFF. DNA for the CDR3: TGCGCCAGCAGCCAAGCGGGAGATAGCACCGGGGAGCTGTTTTTT.

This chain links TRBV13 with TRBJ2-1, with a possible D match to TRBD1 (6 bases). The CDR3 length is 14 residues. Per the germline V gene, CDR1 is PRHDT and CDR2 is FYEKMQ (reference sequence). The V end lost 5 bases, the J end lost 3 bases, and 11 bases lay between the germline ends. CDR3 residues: CASSDRTDYNEQFF. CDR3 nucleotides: TGTGCCAGCAGCGACAGGACAGACTACAATGAGCAGTTCTTC.

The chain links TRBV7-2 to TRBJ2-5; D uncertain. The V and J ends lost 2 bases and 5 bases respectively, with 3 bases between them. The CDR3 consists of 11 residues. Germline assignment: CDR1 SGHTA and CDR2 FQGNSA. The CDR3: CASSLQETQYF. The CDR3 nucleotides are TGTGCCAGCAGCTTACAGGAGACCCAGTACTTC.

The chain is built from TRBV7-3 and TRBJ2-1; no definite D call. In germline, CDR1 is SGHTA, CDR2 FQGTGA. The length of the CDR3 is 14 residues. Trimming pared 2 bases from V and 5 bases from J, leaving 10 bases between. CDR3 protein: CASSLPTVDNEQFF. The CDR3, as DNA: TGTGCCAGCAGCTTACCGACGGTCGACAATGAGCAGTTCTTC.

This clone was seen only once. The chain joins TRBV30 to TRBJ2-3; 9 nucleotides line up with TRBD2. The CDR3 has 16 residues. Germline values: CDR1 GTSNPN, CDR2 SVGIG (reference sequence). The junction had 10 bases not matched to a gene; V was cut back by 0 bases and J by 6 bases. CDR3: CAWSVGASGASDTQYF. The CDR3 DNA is TGTGCCTGGAGTGTAGGCGCTAGCGGGGCTTCCGATACGCAGTATTTT. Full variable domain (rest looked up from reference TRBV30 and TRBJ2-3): SQTIHQWPATLVQPVGSPLSLECTVEGTSNPNLYWYRQAAGRGLQLLFYSVGIGQISSEVPQNLSASRPQDRQFILSSKKLLLSDSGFYLCAWSVGASGASDTQYFGPGTRLTVL.

CDR3 coding DNA: TGTGCCAGTAGGGACAGGGGGTTTCAGCCCCAGCATTTT. This translates into CASRDRGFQPQHF. The gene calls are TRBV19 and TRBJ1-5; 10 nucleotides align to TRBD1. Germline V gives CDR1 LNHDA, CDR2 SQIVND (reference sequence). J lost 6 bases, V lost 6 bases, and 2 bases had no gene match. The CDR3 contains 13 residues.

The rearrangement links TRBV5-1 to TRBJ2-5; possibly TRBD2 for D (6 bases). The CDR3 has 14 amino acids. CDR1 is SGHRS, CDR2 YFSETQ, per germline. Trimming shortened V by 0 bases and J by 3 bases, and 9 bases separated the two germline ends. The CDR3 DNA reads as TGCGCCAGCAGCTTGGGGGAGGCAGAAGAGACCCAGTACTTC. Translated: CASSLGEAEETQYF.

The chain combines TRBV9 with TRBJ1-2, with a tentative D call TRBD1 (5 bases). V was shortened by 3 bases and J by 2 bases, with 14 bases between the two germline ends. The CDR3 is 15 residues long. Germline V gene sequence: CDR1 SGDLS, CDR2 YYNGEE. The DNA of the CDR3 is TGTGCCAGCAGCGGGGGCCCAAAGGGGAACTATGGCTACACCTTC. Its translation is CASSGGPKGNYGYTF.

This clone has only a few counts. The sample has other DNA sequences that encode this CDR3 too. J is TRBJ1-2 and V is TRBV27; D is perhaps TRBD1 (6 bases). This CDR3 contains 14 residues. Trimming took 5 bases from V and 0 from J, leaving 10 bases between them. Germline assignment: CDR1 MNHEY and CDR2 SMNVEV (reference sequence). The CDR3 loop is CASSTQGANYGYTF. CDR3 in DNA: TGTGCCAGCAGTACACAGGGAGCTAACTATGGCTACACCTTC.

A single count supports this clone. The CDR3 sequence is CASSIGDLQEQYF. CDR3 coding DNA: TGTGCCAGCAGCATAGGGGATCTCCAGGAGCAGTACTTC. The J gene is TRBJ2-7, the V gene TRBV9, with D perhaps matching TRBD1 (5 bases). Trimming took off 4 bases at V and 7 bases at J, with 15 bases between the two ends. The length of the CDR3 is 13 residues. CDR1 is SGDLS, CDR2 YYNGEE, per germline.

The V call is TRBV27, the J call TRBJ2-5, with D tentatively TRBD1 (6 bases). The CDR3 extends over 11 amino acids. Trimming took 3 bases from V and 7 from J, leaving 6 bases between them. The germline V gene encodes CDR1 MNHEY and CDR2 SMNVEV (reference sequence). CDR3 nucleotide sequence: TGTGCCAGCAGTTTCAGGGGGACCCAGTACTTC. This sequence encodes CASSFRGTQYF.

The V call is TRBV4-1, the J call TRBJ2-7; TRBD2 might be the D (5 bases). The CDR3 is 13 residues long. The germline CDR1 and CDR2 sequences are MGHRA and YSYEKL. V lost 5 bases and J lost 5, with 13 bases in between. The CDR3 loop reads CASSGPGRDEQYF. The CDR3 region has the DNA TGCGCCAGCAGCGGTCCCGGGCGGGACGAGCAGTACTTC.

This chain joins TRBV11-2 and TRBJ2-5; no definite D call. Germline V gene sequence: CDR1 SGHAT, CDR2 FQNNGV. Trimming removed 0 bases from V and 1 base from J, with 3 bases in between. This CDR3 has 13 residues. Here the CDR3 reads CASSLDPQETQYF. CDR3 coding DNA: TGTGCCAGCAGCTTAGACCCCCAAGAGACCCAGTACTTC. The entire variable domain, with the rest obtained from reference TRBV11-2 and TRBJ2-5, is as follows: EAGVAQSPRYKIIEKRQSVAFWCNPISGHATLYWYQQILGQGPKLLIQFQNNGVVDDSQLPKDRFSAERLKGVDSTLKIQPAKLEDSAVYLCASSLDPQETQYFGPGTRLLVL.

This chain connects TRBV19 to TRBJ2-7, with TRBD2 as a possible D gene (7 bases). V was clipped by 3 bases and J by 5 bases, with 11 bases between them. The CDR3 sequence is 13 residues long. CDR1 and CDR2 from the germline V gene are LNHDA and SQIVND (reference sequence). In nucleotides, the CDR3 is TGTGCCAGTAGTATGTCGGGGGGCGACGAGCAGTACTTC. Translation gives CASSMSGGDEQYF.

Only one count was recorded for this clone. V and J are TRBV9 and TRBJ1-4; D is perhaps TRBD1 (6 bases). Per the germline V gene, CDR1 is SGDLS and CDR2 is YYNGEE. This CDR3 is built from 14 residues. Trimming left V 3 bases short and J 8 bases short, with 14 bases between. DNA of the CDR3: TGTGCCAGCAGCGGCTCGGGGGCAGGGGAAAAACTGTTTTTT. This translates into CASSGSGAGEKLFF. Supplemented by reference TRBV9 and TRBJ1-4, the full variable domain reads DSGVTQTPKHLITATGQRVTLRCSPRSGDLSVYWYQQSLDQGLQFLIQYYNGEERAKGNILERFSAQQFPDLHSELNLSSLELGDSALYFCASSGSGAGEKLFFGSGTQLSVL.

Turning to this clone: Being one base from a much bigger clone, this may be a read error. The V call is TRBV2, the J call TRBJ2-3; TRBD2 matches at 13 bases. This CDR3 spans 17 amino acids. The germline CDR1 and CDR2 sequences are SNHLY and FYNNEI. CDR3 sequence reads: CASIGLAGVSSIDTQYF. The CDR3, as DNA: TGTGCCAGCATTGGACTAGCGGGAGTGTCTAGCATAGATACGCAGTATTTT.

DNA of the CDR3: TGTGCCAGCAGCCAAGTGGGGTATGGCTACACCTTC. Translating it yields CASSQVGYGYTF. V and J are TRBV2 and TRBJ1-2; D unclear. Germline assignment: CDR1 SNHLY and CDR2 FYNNEI. The CDR3 is 12 residues long. Between the trimmed V and J ends, which lost 6 bases and 5 bases, there was a span of 10 bases.

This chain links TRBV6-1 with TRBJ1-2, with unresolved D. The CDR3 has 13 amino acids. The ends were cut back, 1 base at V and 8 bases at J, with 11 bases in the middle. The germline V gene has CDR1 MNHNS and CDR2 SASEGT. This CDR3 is CASSEGGSTGYTF. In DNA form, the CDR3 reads TGTGCCAGCAGTGAAGGGGGTAGTACGGGCTACACCTTC.

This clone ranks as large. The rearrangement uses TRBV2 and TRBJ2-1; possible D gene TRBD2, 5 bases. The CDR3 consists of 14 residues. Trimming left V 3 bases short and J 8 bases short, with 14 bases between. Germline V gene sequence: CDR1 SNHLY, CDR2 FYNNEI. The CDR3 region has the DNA TGTGCCAGCAGTGAGCGTGGGAGAGTCGATGAGCAGTTCTTC. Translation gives CASSERGRVDEQFF.

In DNA, the CDR3 is TGCAGCGCCTCCAGCGGGAGCATCACCGGGGAGCTGTTTTTT. This sequence encodes CSASSGSITGELFF. The J gene is TRBJ2-2, the V gene TRBV29-1, with 8 bases aligning to TRBD2. Germline trimming cut 7 bases from V and 4 bases from J; bases unmatched to any gene: 8. This CDR3 is 14 amino acids long. Germline CDR1 and CDR2: SQVTM and ANQGSEA.

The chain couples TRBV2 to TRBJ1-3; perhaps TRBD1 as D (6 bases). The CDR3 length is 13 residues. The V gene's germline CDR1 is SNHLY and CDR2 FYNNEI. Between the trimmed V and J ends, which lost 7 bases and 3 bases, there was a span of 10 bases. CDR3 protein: CASKGDVGNTIYF. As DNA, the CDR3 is TGTGCCAGCAAGGGGGACGTTGGAAACACCATATATTTT.

CDR3: CASSIQGAGETQYF. The CDR3 nucleotides are TGTGCCAGCAGCATACAGGGGGCGGGGGAGACCCAGTACTTC. The chain recombines TRBV7-2 with TRBJ2-5; 9 nucleotides line up with TRBD1. Germline values: CDR1 SGHTA, CDR2 FQGNSA. The CDR3 sequence is 14 residues long. V was pared by 5 bases and J by 5 bases, with 6 bases of the junction left unmatched.

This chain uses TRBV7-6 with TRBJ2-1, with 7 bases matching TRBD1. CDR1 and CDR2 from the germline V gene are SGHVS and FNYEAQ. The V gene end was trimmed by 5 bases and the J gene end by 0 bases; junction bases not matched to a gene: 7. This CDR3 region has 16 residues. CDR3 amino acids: CASSPEGASSYNEQFF. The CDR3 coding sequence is TGTGCCAGCAGCCCCGAGGGGGCGAGCTCCTACAATGAGCAGTTCTTC.

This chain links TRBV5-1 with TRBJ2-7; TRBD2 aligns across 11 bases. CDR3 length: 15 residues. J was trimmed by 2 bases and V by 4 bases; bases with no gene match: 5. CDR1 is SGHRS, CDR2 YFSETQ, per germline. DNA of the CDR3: TGCGCCAGCAGCCCGACTAGCGGGGCCGCCTACGAGCAGTACTTC. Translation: CASSPTSGAAYEQYF. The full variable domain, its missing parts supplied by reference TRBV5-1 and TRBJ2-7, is KAGVTQTPRYLIKTRGQQVTLSCSPISGHRSVSWYQQTPGQGLQFLFEYFSETQRNKGNFPGRFSGRQFSNSRSEMNVSTLELGDSALYLCASSPTSGAAYEQYFGPGTRLTVT.

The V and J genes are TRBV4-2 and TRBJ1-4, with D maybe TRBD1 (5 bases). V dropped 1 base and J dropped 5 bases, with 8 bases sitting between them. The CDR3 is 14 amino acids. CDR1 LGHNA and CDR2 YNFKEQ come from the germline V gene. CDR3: CASSQGTRNEKLFF. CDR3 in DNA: TGTGCCAGCAGCCAAGGGACACGGAATGAAAAACTGTTTTTT.

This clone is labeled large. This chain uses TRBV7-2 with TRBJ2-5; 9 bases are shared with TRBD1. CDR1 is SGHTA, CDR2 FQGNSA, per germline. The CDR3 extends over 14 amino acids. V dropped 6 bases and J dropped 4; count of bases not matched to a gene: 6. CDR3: CASSLQGAGETQYF. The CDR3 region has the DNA TGTGCCAGCAGTCTACAGGGGGCAGGAGAGACCCAGTACTTC.

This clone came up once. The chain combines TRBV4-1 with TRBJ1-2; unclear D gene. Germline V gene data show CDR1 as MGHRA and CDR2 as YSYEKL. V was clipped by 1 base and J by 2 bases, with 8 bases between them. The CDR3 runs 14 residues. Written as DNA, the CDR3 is TGCGCCAGCAGCCAAGCGGTCGCCAACTATGGCTACACCTTC. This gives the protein CASSQAVANYGYTF.

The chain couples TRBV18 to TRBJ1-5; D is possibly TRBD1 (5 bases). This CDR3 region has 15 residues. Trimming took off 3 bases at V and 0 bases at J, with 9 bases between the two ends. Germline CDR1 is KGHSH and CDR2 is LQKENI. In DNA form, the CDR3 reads TGTGCCAGCTCACCTGGGGGGGATAGCAATCAGCCCCAGCATTTT. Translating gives CASSPGGDSNQPQHF.